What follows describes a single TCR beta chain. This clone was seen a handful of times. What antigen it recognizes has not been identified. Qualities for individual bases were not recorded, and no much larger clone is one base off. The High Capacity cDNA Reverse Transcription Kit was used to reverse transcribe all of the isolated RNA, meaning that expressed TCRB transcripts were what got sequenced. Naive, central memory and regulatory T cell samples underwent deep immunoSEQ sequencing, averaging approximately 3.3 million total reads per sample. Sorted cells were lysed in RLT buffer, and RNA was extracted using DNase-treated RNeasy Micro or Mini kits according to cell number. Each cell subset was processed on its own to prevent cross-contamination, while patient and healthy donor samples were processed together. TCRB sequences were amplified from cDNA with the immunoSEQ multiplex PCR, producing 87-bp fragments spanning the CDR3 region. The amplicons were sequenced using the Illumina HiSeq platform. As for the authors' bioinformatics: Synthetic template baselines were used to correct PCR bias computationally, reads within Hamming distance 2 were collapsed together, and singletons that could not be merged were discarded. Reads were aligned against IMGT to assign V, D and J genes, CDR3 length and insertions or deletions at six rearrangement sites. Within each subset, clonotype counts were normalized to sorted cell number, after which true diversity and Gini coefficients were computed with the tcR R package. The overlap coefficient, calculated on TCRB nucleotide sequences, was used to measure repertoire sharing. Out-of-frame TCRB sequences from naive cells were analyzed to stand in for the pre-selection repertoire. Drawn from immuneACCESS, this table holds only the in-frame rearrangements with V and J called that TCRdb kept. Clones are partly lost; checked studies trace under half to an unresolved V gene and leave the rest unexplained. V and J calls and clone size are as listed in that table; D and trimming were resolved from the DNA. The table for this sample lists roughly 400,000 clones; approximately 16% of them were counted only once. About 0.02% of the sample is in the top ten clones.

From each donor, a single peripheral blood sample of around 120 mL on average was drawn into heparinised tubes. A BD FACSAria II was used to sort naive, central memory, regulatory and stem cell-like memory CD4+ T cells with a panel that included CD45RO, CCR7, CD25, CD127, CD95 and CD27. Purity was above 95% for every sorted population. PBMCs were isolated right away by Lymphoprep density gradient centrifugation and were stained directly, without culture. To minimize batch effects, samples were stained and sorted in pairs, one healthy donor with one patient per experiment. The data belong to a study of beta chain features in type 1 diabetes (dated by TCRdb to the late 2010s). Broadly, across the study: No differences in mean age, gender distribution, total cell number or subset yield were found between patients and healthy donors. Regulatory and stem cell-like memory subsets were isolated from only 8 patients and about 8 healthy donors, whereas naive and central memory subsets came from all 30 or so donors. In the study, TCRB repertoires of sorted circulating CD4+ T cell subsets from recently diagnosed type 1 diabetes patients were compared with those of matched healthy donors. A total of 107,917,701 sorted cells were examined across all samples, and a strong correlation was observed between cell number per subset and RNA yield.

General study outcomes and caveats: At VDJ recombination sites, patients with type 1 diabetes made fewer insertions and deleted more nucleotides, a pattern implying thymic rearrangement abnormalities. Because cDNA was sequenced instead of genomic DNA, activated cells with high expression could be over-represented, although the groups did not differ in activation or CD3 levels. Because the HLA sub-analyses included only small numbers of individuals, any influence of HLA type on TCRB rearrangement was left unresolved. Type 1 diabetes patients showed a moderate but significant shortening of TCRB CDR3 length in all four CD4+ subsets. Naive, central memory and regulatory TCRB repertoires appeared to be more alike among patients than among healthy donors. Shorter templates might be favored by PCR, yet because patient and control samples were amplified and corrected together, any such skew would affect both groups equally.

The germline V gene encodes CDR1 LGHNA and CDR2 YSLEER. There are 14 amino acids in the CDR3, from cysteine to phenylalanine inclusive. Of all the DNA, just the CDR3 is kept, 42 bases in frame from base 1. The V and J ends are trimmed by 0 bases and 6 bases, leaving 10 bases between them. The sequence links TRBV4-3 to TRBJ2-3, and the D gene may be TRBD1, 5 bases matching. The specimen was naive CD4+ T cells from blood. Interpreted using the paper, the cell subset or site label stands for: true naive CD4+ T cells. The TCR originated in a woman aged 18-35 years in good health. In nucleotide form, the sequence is TGCGCCAGCAGCCAAGATGGAAAGGGGGATACGCAGTATTTT. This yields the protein CASSQDGKGDTQYF.